Below, 21 T cell receptor beta chains from the same sample are listed, as sequenced in a study of T cells in Graves' hyperthyroidism and ophthalmopathy. Amplified TCR beta CDR3 regions derived from RNA transcripts. The HTBI set primed first-round TCR CDR3 RT-PCR. Each CDR3 protein gets one entry after TCRdb re-called the multiplex PCR reads with MiXCR. The profile shows around 600,000 distinct CDR3 sequences, 14% of them singletons. Sequencing was carried out using blood. The receptors derive from a woman aged 18-30 years with Graves' ophthalmopathy.

Only one count was recorded for this clonotype. With a much larger clone just one base away, this may be a read error. The chain combines TRBV6-2 or TRBV6-3 with TRBJ2-6, with D hard to call. From germline, CDR1 is MNHEY and CDR2 SVGEGT. The CDR3 is 14 amino acids. Trimming pared 10 bases from V and 1 base from J, leaving 11 bases between. DNA for the CDR3: TGTGCCACCCTCGTGGGGTCTGGGGCCAACGTCCTGACTTTC. Its translation is CATLVGSGANVLTF.

Ten or more counts support this clonotype. The CDR3 reads CASRTALRNEQFF. CDR3 nucleotides: TGTGCCAGCAGAACAGCTCTCCGAAATGAGCAGTTCTTC. The chain couples TRBV6-2 or TRBV6-3 to TRBJ2-1; D remains unclear. This CDR3 spans 13 amino acids. Trimming took off 6 bases at V and 7 bases at J, with 13 bases between the two ends. The germline V gene encodes CDR1 MNHEY and CDR2 SVGEGT.

This clonotype was counted between two and nine times. This sequence joins TRBV11-2 and TRBJ2-5, with D hard to call. Trimming left V 5 bases short and J 5 bases short, with 15 bases between. Germline V lookup: CDR1 SGHAT, CDR2 FQNNGV. The CDR3 contains 14 residues. The DNA of the CDR3 is TGTGCCAGCAGCCAAGATCCGGGCACCGAGACCCAGTACTTC. It translates to CASSQDPGTETQYF.

This clonotype was counted ten times or more. This chain connects TRBV28 to TRBJ2-1; the match to TRBD2 covers 11 bases. Germline loops: CDR1 MDHEN, CDR2 SYDVKM. With 4 bases clipped from V and 5 bases from J, the junction kept 7 bases outside the gene matches. The CDR3 runs 16 residues. CDR3 loop: CASSSLAGGQDNEQFF. CDR3 DNA: TGTGCCAGCAGTTCCTTAGCGGGAGGGCAAGACAATGAGCAGTTCTTC.

There are a few counts of this clonotype. The chain has TRBV7-9 and TRBJ1-2; D uncertain. This CDR3 is built from 14 residues. The germline V gene has CDR1 SEHNR and CDR2 FQNEAQ (reference sequence). The V and J ends lost 2 bases and 4 bases respectively, with 11 bases between them. In DNA, the CDR3 is TGTGCCAGCAGCTTAATGGACGGCTCCTATGGCTACACCTTC. Its protein product is CASSLMDGSYGYTF.

The chain carries TRBV27 and TRBJ2-1; the match to TRBD2 covers 12 bases. Unmatched junction bases numbered 2, after V lost 2 bases and J lost 6 bases. Germline CDR1 MNHEY, CDR2 SMNVEV (reference sequence). This CDR3 contains 15 residues. CDR3 in amino acids: CASSLGLAGCNEQFF. The CDR3 bases are TGTGCCAGCAGTTTAGGACTAGCGGGATGCAATGAGCAGTTCTTC.

This clonotype was seen more than once but under ten times. The chain links TRBV6-1 to TRBJ2-3, with 13 nucleotides matching TRBD2. This CDR3 region has 17 residues. Germline V gene data show CDR1 as MNHNS and CDR2 as SASEGT. The ends lost 6 bases at V and 6 bases at J; junction bases unmatched: 12. CDR3 bases: TGTGCCAGCAGCGAAAATACTAGCGGGAGGGCCCATGATACGCAGTATTTT. This encodes CASSENTSGRAHDTQYF.

The chain couples TRBV29-1 to TRBJ2-7; 11 nucleotides match TRBD2. The CDR3 is made up of 16 amino acids. V trimming: 0 bases; J trimming: 5 bases; junction bases outside the gene matches: 9. Germline loops: CDR1 SQVTM, CDR2 ANQGSEA. The CDR3 region has the DNA TGCAGCGTTGAAGATCAAAGGACTAGCGGGCTCAACGAGCAGTACTTC. It translates to CSVEDQRTSGLNEQYF.

This clonotype was seen only a few times. Compared with germline, one end of the junction differs, possibly owing to a read error. CDR3 amino acids: CAGSLKVGSGSLSYNEQFF. CDR3 DNA sequence: TGTGCCGGCAGCTTAAAGGTTGGAAGCGGGAGTCTATCCTACAATGAGCAGTTCTTC. The chain combines TRBV7-3 with TRBJ2-1; 8 positions match TRBD2. Germline CDR1 reads SGHTA; CDR2 reads FQGTGA. This CDR3 is built from 19 residues.

The chain has TRBV20-1 and TRBJ2-2; D may be TRBD2 (5 bases). Germline V gene sequence: CDR1 DFQATT, CDR2 SNEGSKA (reference sequence). V was clipped by 7 bases and J by 1 base, with 10 bases between them. CDR3 length: 13 residues. CDR3 sequence reads: CSGGSGNTGELFF. Here the CDR3 DNA reads TGCAGTGGAGGGAGTGGGAACACCGGGGAGCTGTTTTTT.

This clonotype appeared a few times. The rearrangement joins TRBV19 to TRBJ2-2; 8 nucleotides agree with TRBD2. The CDR3 sequence is 14 residues long. Germline loops: CDR1 LNHDA, CDR2 SQIVND (reference sequence). V was pared by 6 bases and J by 0 bases, with 0 bases of the junction left unmatched. CDR3: CASRLAANTGELFF. The DNA for the CDR3 is TGTGCCAGTAGACTAGCGGCGAACACCGGGGAGCTGTTTTTT.

Remarks on this clonotype: Just one base apart from a much larger clone, this may be a read error. The chain uses TRBV15 and TRBJ2-1; maybe TRBD2 (7 bases). CDR1 is LNHNV, CDR2 YYDKDF, per germline (reference sequence). Trimming cost V 0 bases and J 12 bases, with 21 bases left between them. CDR3 length: 16 amino acids. The CDR3 here is CATSRDTSRGGDGQFF. In DNA, the CDR3 is TGTGCCACCAGCAGAGATACAAGTCGAGGGGGGGATGGGCAGTTCTTC. The variable domain in full, with the rest retrieved from reference TRBV15 and TRBJ2-1, is DAMVIQNPRYQVTQFGKPVTLSCSQTLNHNVMYWYQQKSSQAPKLLFHYYDKDFNNEADTPDNFQSRRPNTSFCFLDIRSPGLGDTAMYLCATSRDTSRGGDGQFFGPGTRLTVL.

This clonotype was seen ten or more times. The chain is built from TRBV11-2 and TRBJ2-7; 8 bases map to TRBD1. J lost 3 bases, V lost 3 bases, and 7 bases had no gene match. CDR3 length: 15 residues. Germline V gene sequence: CDR1 SGHAT, CDR2 FQNNGV. CDR3 bases: TGTGCCAGCAGCTTTTCGACAGGGGAATACTACGAGCAGTACTTC. It codes for CASSFSTGEYYEQYF.

This clonotype was detected ten times or more. V and J are TRBV10-3 and TRBJ1-1, with TRBD1 matching 8 bases. Germline V CDR1 and CDR2: ENHRY, SYGVKD. V dropped 2 bases and J dropped 8; count of bases not matched to a gene: 4. This CDR3 has 13 residues. CDR3 sequence: CAISESGDREAFF. CDR3 sequence (DNA): TGTGCCATCAGTGAGAGTGGGGACAGGGAAGCTTTCTTT.

The chain uses TRBV28 and TRBJ2-2; no clear D. V was cut by 5 bases and J by 3 bases, with 16 bases left in between. The CDR3 covers 16 residues. Germline V CDR1 and CDR2: MDHEN, SYDVKM. CDR3 sequence: CASSPPGSMDTGELFF. CDR3 sequence (DNA): TGTGCCAGCAGTCCCCCCGGATCTATGGACACCGGGGAGCTGTTTTTT.

The chain links TRBV11-3 to TRBJ2-2; unclear D gene. The V end was cut by 3 bases, the J end by 2 bases, with 16 bases between. Germline assignment: CDR1 SGHNT and CDR2 YENEEA. This CDR3 contains 17 residues. The CDR3 sequence is CASSFGNLTRNTGELFF. The CDR3 nucleotides read TGTGCCAGCAGCTTCGGTAACCTAACCAGAAACACCGGGGAGCTGTTTTTT.

Regarding this clonotype: This could be a read error, since a much larger clone is one nucleotide away. The V call is TRBV24-1, the J call TRBJ2-5; tentatively, D is TRBD1 (6 bases). V lost 3 bases, J lost 1 base, and 23 bases lay in between. Germline CDR1 reads KGHDR; CDR2 reads SFDVKD. The CDR3 covers 19 residues. CDR3 nucleotide sequence: TGTGCCACCAGTGATCGAACTATGGCAGGCAAAGGGGGCCAAGAGACCCAGTACTTC. As protein: CATSDRTMAGKGGQETQYF.

This clonotype has a count of ten or more. This chain connects TRBV3-1 to TRBJ1-1; D not resolved. This CDR3 contains 13 residues. Deletions cut 6 bases from V and 0 bases from J, with 8 bases between. Germline V gives CDR1 LGHDT, CDR2 YNNKEL (reference sequence). The CDR3 spells CASSNGMNTEAFF. Here the CDR3 DNA reads TGTGCCAGCAGTAACGGAATGAACACTGAAGCTTTCTTT.

The rearrangement links TRBV7-9 to TRBJ1-2, with D perhaps matching TRBD1 (5 bases). Germline assignment: CDR1 SEHNR and CDR2 FQNEAQ (reference sequence). V lost 3 bases and J 0 bases, leaving 14 bases between the germline ends. CDR3 length equals 16 residues. The CDR3 here is CASSFGGDLANYGYTF. The DNA for the CDR3 is TGTGCCAGCAGCTTCGGAGGGGATCTAGCTAACTATGGCTACACCTTC.

This clonotype was seen repeatedly, ten times or more. The chain combines TRBV12-3 or TRBV12-4 with TRBJ2-7; D gene unclear. CDR3 length equals 13 residues. V shed 2 bases and J shed 6 bases, with 11 bases lying between them. The chain's CDR3 is CASSLIPSGEQYF. CDR3 in DNA: TGTGCCAGCAGTTTAATCCCGTCGGGCGAGCAGTACTTC.

At least ten counts were recorded for this clonotype. The CDR3 protein is CASSPPGTGNTEAFF. The CDR3 DNA sequence: TGTGCCAGCAGCCCACCCGGGACAGGGAACACTGAAGCTTTCTTT. The rearrangement uses TRBV7-6 and TRBJ1-1; 8 bases match TRBD1. CDR1 and CDR2 (germline): SGHVS, FNYEAQ. The CDR3 is made up of 15 amino acids. V shed 5 bases and J 1 base; nucleotides not matched to a gene: 6.